The 8 T cell receptor beta chains in this list originate from one sample, sequenced in a study of T cell repertoires in cytomegalovirus infection. TCRdb itself ran the reads through MiXCR, one entry per CDR3 protein. The sample consists of 40,000 to 60,000 distinct CDR3 sequences, roughly 22% of them appearing once. Their antigens remain unidentified. The sample here was CD8+ T cells from cultured PBMCs, taken from culture after CMV antigen stimulation. These receptors were obtained from a human donor in good health (CMV status not recorded). Some clones in this sample may be carry-over from other donors' samples.

V and J are TRBV11-2 and TRBJ2-1; 9 bases are a match to TRBD2. CDR1 and CDR2 (germline): SGHAT, FQNNGV. The CDR3 covers 17 residues. The V and J ends lost 4 bases and 4 bases, in that order; junction bases with no gene match: 11. CDR3 region: CASSSRLAGGLYNEQFF. In nucleotides, the CDR3 is TGTGCCAGCAGCTCTAGGTTGGCGGGGGGGTTATACAATGAGCAGTTCTTC. The full variable domain, with the rest looked up from reference TRBV11-2 and TRBJ2-1, is EAGVAQSPRYKIIEKRQSVAFWCNPISGHATLYWYQQILGQGPKLLIQFQNNGVVDDSQLPKDRFSAERLKGVDSTLKIQPAKLEDSAVYLCASSSRLAGGLYNEQFFGPGTRLTVL.

The chain uses TRBV7-2 and TRBJ2-3; maybe TRBD2 (6 bases). Germline V gene lookup returns CDR1 SGHTA and CDR2 FQGNSA. The CDR3 runs 12 residues. The V end was cut by 5 bases, the J end by 6 bases, with 9 bases between. DNA of the CDR3: TGTGCCAGCAGCCCGGGGAGGGATACGCAGTATTTT. Amino acids: CASSPGRDTQYF.

V is TRBV27 and J is TRBJ1-5; D possibly corresponds to TRBD1 (5 bases). The V end lost 6 bases, the J end lost 5 bases, and 11 bases lay between the germline ends. This CDR3 is built from 13 residues. Germline-derived CDR1 and CDR2 are MNHEY and SMNVEV (reference sequence). DNA of the CDR3: TGTGCCAGCAGCATAGGGGCACATCAGCCCCAGCATTTT. It specifies CASSIGAHQPQHF.

In the case of this clonotype: A much larger clonotype is one base distant, so this may be a read error. J is TRBJ2-3 and V is TRBV2; TRBD1 might be the D (5 bases). Germline CDR1 and CDR2: SNHLY and FYNNEI. The CDR3 length is 15 residues. V lost 4 bases and J 4 bases, leaving 15 bases between the germline ends. CDR3 sequence: CASSVQGSDADTQYF. The CDR3 DNA follows: TGTGCCAGCAGTGTCCAGGGCAGTGATGCAGATACGCAGTATTTT.

V usage is TRBV6-4 and J usage is TRBJ2-7, with a possible D match to TRBD2 (6 bases). The V end lost 9 bases, the J end lost 2 bases, and 14 bases lay between the germline ends. This CDR3 has 13 residues. Germline CDR1 is MRHNA and CDR2 is SNTAGT. Written as DNA, the CDR3 is TGTGCCAGGCGGGTGGAGGGGCCCTACGAGCAGTACTTC. It specifies CARRVEGPYEQYF.

V is TRBV6-5 and J is TRBJ2-2; 7 nucleotides line up with TRBD2. Looked up from germline, CDR1 is MNHEY and CDR2 is SVGAGI. The CDR3 length is 15 residues. V shed 6 bases and J 7 bases; nucleotides not matched to a gene: 11. The CDR3 spells CASSPSAGWNGELFF. The CDR3 nucleotides are TGTGCCAGCAGCCCCTCAGCGGGATGGAACGGGGAGCTGTTTTTT.

The rearrangement links TRBV15 to TRBJ2-4, with TRBD1 matching over 12 bases. Germline-derived CDR1 and CDR2 are LNHNV and YYDKDF (reference sequence). The CDR3 is 16 residues long. V dropped 5 bases and J dropped 8; count of bases not matched to a gene: 10. In DNA form, the CDR3 reads TGTGCCACCAGCCTCCGGGACAGGGGGCCGGTAGACATTCAGTACTTC. Translation gives CATSLRDRGPVDIQYF.

This clonotype came up a few times. The chain is built from TRBV7-9 and TRBJ2-1, with TRBD2 matching 12 bases. V lost 4 bases and J lost 0; bases outside the gene matches: 10. Germline V gene sequence: CDR1 SEHNR, CDR2 FQNEAQ (reference sequence). The CDR3 consists of 19 residues. CDR3: CASSSLAGGSRSSYNEQFF. Here the CDR3 DNA reads TGTGCCAGCAGCTCTCTAGCGGGAGGGTCCCGAAGCTCCTACAATGAGCAGTTCTTC.